Below are 8 T cell receptor beta chains sequenced from a single sample in a study of control samples from healthy donors and cancer patients. Repertoires were generated with immunoSEQ multiplex PCR, while TCRdb's copy carries only in-frame clones and drops some. Of under 200,000 clones detected, about 94% appear once; the ten largest clones hold around 8.5%. Source material: blood. The receptors shown here come from a woman aged 40 to 50 in good health.

The rearrangement links TRBV5-4 to TRBJ2-7, with TRBD1 matching 7 bases. This CDR3 has 15 amino acids. Per the germline V gene, CDR1 is SGHNT and CDR2 is YYREEE (reference sequence). Trimming cost V 3 bases and J 6 bases; bases outside gene matches: 12. CDR3 protein: CASSSNKRTGVEQYF. The DNA for the CDR3 is TGTGCCAGCAGCTCAAACAAACGGACAGGCGTCGAGCAGTACTTC.

This chain connects TRBV11-2 to TRBJ1-6; 7 positions agree with TRBD1. The CDR3 spans 15 residues. The V gene end was trimmed by 3 bases and the J gene end by 5 bases; junction bases not matched to a gene: 4. Germline V gene data show CDR1 as SGHAT and CDR2 as FQNNGV. CDR3 DNA: TGTGCCAGCAGCTTCCTACAGGGGAATAATTCACCCCTCCACTTT. Its translation: CASSFLQGNNSPLHF.

About this clone: At the DNA level, this CDR3 is encoded by other sequences in the same sample as well. This sequence joins TRBV7-9 and TRBJ1-1, with D tentatively TRBD1 (6 bases). This CDR3 has 14 amino acids. Germline V lookup: CDR1 SEHNR, CDR2 FQNEAQ (reference sequence). The germline V and J ends were trimmed by 5 bases and 1 base, with 11 bases remaining between them. In DNA, the CDR3 is TGTGCCAGCAGCAGACAACAGGGGAACACTGAAGCTTTCTTT. Translating gives CASSRQQGNTEAFF.

V and J are TRBV19 and TRBJ2-2; tentatively, D is TRBD1 (5 bases). Germline-derived CDR1 and CDR2 are LNHDA and SQIVND (reference sequence). V lost 3 bases, J lost 0 bases, and 8 bases lay in between. This CDR3 is 15 amino acids long. This CDR3 is CASSMFRANTGELFF. In DNA form, the CDR3 reads TGTGCCAGTAGTATGTTCAGGGCGAACACCGGGGAGCTGTTTTTT.

V gene TRBV11-2 combines with J gene TRBJ1-2, with 7 bases lining up with TRBD1. Trimming at V came to 1 base and at J to 2 bases, leaving 4 bases not matched to a gene. CDR3 length equals 15 residues. Germline CDR1 reads SGHAT; CDR2 reads FQNNGV. The CDR3 protein is CASSLAGQTNYGYTF. Here the CDR3 DNA reads TGTGCCAGCAGCTTAGCGGGACAGACCAACTATGGCTACACCTTC. The full variable domain, rest sourced from reference TRBV11-2 and TRBJ1-2, is EAGVAQSPRYKIIEKRQSVAFWCNPISGHATLYWYQQILGQGPKLLIQFQNNGVVDDSQLPKDRFSAERLKGVDSTLKIQPAKLEDSAVYLCASSLAGQTNYGYTFGSGTRLTVV.

The chain has TRBV11-3 and TRBJ2-7; 7 nucleotides agree with TRBD2. CDR1 SGHNT and CDR2 YENEEA come from the germline V gene. This CDR3 is built from 13 residues. The V and J ends lost 3 bases and 6 bases, in that order; junction bases with no gene match: 5. The chain's CDR3 is CASSLEGEGEQYF. The CDR3 region has the DNA TGTGCCAGCAGCTTGGAAGGGGAGGGCGAGCAGTACTTC.

The genes are TRBV4-3 and TRBJ1-2; D is unresolved. The CDR3 has 15 residues. V lost 0 bases, J lost 2 bases, and 10 bases lay in between. Germline values: CDR1 LGHNA, CDR2 YSLEER. CDR3 sequence (DNA): TGCGCCAGCAGCCAAGACAACAGAGCCAACTATGGCTACACCTTC. The encoded protein is CASSQDNRANYGYTF.

V is TRBV24-1 and J is TRBJ1-5; no clear D gene. CDR3 length: 15 amino acids. The ends were cut back, 9 bases at V and 0 bases at J, with 14 bases in the middle. CDR1 and CDR2 (germline): KGHDR, SFDVKD. CDR3 in amino acids: CATSIQENSNQPQHF. CDR3 nucleotide sequence: TGTGCCACCTCGATTCAGGAGAATAGCAATCAGCCCCAGCATTTT.